The next 32 T cell receptor beta chains were all read from a single sample in a study of molecular identifiers for immune sequencing clone quantification. TCRdb itself ran the PCR reads through MiXCR, one entry per CDR3 protein. The sample lists hundreds of thousands of distinct CDR3 sequences; over 20% were seen once. The sample comprised naive CD8+ T cells from blood, with Jurkat cell RNA spiked in. Stated subset: FACS-sorted CD8+CD4-CCR7+CD45RA+ naive T cells. These receptors all stem from a human donor in good health. Some libraries in this study had Jurkat cell RNA spiked in.

The V and J genes are TRBV5-8 and TRBJ1-2; 7 nucleotides match TRBD1. This CDR3 spans 15 amino acids. The ends lost 2 bases at V and 4 bases at J; junction bases unmatched: 8. In germline, CDR1 is SGHTS, CDR2 YDEGEE. Here the CDR3 reads CASSLLTGTAYGYTF. CDR3 in DNA: TGTGCCAGCAGCTTACTTACCGGGACAGCCTATGGCTACACCTTC.

This clonotype was counted only a few times. V and J are TRBV5-6 and TRBJ1-1; TRBD1 might be the D (5 bases). The CDR3 length is 16 residues. CDR1 is SGHDT and CDR2 is YYEEEE in the germline V gene. V was shortened by 2 bases and J by 4 bases, with 18 bases between the two germline ends. CDR3 region: CASSFQGMVGTTEAFF. CDR3 DNA sequence: TGTGCCAGCAGCTTCCAGGGTATGGTCGGTACCACTGAAGCTTTCTTT.

For this clonotype: This may stem from a read error, because a much larger clone lies one nucleotide away. The chain carries TRBV4-1 and TRBJ2-7, with D perhaps matching TRBD2 (5 bases). The CDR3 spans 14 residues. Germline loops: CDR1 MGHRA, CDR2 YSYEKL. The CDR3 spells CASSQVGDIYEQHF. DNA of the CDR3: TGCGCCAGCAGCCAAGTCGGGGATATCTACGAGCAGCACTTC.

This clonotype was found many times. This chain joins TRBV25-1 and TRBJ2-1; 9 bases are a match to TRBD2. The germline V gene encodes CDR1 MGHDK and CDR2 SYGVNS. CDR3 length: 16 residues. The J segment lost 6 bases and the V segment lost 6 bases, leaving 12 bases of the junction unmatched. CDR3 loop: CASRPVSGGGANEQFF. Written as DNA, the CDR3 is TGTGCCAGCAGACCCGTGTCGGGCGGGGGGGCCAATGAGCAGTTCTTC.

This clonotype occurred many times. The CDR3 is CASSLRDVRTDTQYF. The CDR3 bases are TGTGCCAGCAGCTTGCGGGATGTGAGGACAGATACGCAGTATTTT. This chain uses TRBV5-6 with TRBJ2-3; D possibly corresponds to TRBD2 (5 bases). Germline CDR1 and CDR2: SGHDT and YYEEEE. This CDR3 contains 15 residues. Trimming removed 1 base from V and 3 bases from J, with 12 bases in between.

In this sample, this clonotype turned up many times. The chain joins TRBV7-9 to TRBJ2-5; TRBD1 matches 12 bases. Germline assignment: CDR1 SEHNR and CDR2 FQNEAQ (reference sequence). This CDR3 has 16 amino acids. The V gene end was trimmed by 4 bases and the J gene end by 4 bases; junction bases not matched to a gene: 7. The CDR3 coding sequence is TGTGCCAGCAGCTCCCGGGACAGGGGGCTCTTAGAGACCCAGTACTTC. This codes for CASSSRDRGLLETQYF.

This clonotype was picked up many times. V gene TRBV7-9 combines with J gene TRBJ1-1, with D unresolved. Per the germline V gene, CDR1 is SEHNR and CDR2 is FQNEAQ (reference sequence). Deletions cut 1 base from V and 1 base from J, with 13 bases between. The CDR3 contains 16 residues. The CDR3 is CASSLDLESGNTEAFF. DNA for the CDR3: TGTGCCAGCAGCTTAGATTTAGAGTCAGGGAACACTGAAGCTTTCTTT.

This clonotype was recorded many times. One end of the junction does not line up with germline, which may come from a read error. The rearrangement uses TRBV4-1 and TRBJ1-1; D is undetermined. Per germline, CDR1 MGHRA and CDR2 YSYEKL. The CDR3 spans 12 residues. The CDR3 region is CASSQVNTEAFF. The CDR3, as DNA: TGTGCCAGCAGCCAGGTGAACACTGAAGCTTTCTTT.

This clonotype was counted at least ten times. The chain links TRBV4-3 to TRBJ2-7, with D tentatively TRBD1 (5 bases). This CDR3 is built from 17 residues. The V gene's germline CDR1 is LGHNA and CDR2 YSLEER. Deletions cut 5 bases from V and 0 bases from J, with 20 bases between. The CDR3: CASSDTLQVSSSYEQYF. DNA of the CDR3: TGCGCCAGCAGCGACACGTTACAGGTTTCGAGCTCCTACGAGCAGTACTTC.

This clonotype was seen ten or more times. The chain uses TRBV6-6 and TRBJ1-3; 7 nucleotides line up with TRBD1. CDR3 size: 15 residues. Germline V gene lookup returns CDR1 MNHNY and CDR2 SVGAGI (reference sequence). V trimming: 6 bases; J trimming: 4 bases; junction bases outside the gene matches: 9. CDR3 coding DNA: TGTGCCAGCAGCTCGACAGGGCTTTCGGGAAACACCATATATTTT. The encoded protein is CASSSTGLSGNTIYF.

This clonotype was recorded many times. The genes are TRBV4-1 and TRBJ2-3; D may be TRBD2 (5 bases). V lost 8 bases, J lost 4 bases, and 10 bases lay in between. This CDR3 is built from 12 residues. The germline gives CDR1 MGHRA, CDR2 YSYEKL. CDR3: CASGENPDTQYF. The CDR3 DNA reads TGCGCCAGCGGGGAGAACCCAGATACGCAGTATTTT.

The rearrangement uses TRBV9 and TRBJ2-3; D call uncertain. Trimming cost V 4 bases and J 4 bases, with 22 bases left between them. CDR3 size: 17 residues. Germline loops: CDR1 SGDLS, CDR2 YYNGEE. In nucleotides, the CDR3 is TGTGCCAGCAGCCACGCCCGCGGAGCACATGGGGCAGATACGCAGTATTTT. The encoded protein is CASSHARGAHGADTQYF.

This clonotype was seen many times. The rearrangement uses TRBV15 and TRBJ2-5; D unresolved. Germline assignment: CDR1 LNHNV and CDR2 YYDKDF (reference sequence). The CDR3 sequence is 14 residues long. V was cut by 2 bases and J by 0 bases, with 7 bases left in between. The CDR3 here is CATSRRRYQETQYF. For the CDR3, the DNA is TGTGCCACCAGCAGAAGGCGGTACCAAGAGACCCAGTACTTC. The full variable domain, completed using reference TRBV15 and TRBJ2-5, is DAMVIQNPRYQVTQFGKPVTLSCSQTLNHNVMYWYQQKSSQAPKLLFHYYDKDFNNEADTPDNFQSRRPNTSFCFLDIRSPGLGDTAMYLCATSRRRYQETQYFGPGTRLLVL.

This clonotype was recorded many times. The V gene is TRBV28, the J gene TRBJ1-2, with a tentative D call TRBD1 (6 bases). There are 14 residues in the CDR3. V was clipped by 3 bases and J by 4 bases, with 12 bases between them. The V gene's germline CDR1 is MDHEN and CDR2 SYDVKM. As DNA, the CDR3 is TGTGCCAGCAGTTTCGGTCAGGGGAGCTATGGCTACACCTTC. It is translated as CASSFGQGSYGYTF.

This clonotype has at least ten counts. The chain couples TRBV12-3 or TRBV12-4 to TRBJ1-1; D not resolved. Between the trimmed V and J ends, which lost 2 bases and 0 bases, there was a span of 10 bases. The CDR3 loop spans 15 amino acids. Here the CDR3 reads CASSLIRGMNTEAFF. CDR3 bases: TGTGCCAGCAGTTTAATTCGGGGTATGAACACTGAAGCTTTCTTT.

The chain carries TRBV4-2 and TRBJ1-2; 7 nucleotides match TRBD1. The CDR3 totals 15 residues. V gave up 4 bases and J gave up 6 bases; unmatched junction bases: 11. Germline lookup yields CDR1 LGHNA and CDR2 YNFKEQ. The CDR3 spells CASSPWTGEVDGYTF. The DNA of the CDR3 is TGTGCCAGCAGCCCATGGACAGGAGAGGTGGATGGCTACACCTTC.

This clonotype was seen ten or more times. The chain recombines TRBV29-1 with TRBJ2-2, with TRBD2 identical over 10 bases. Per the germline V gene, CDR1 is SQVTM and CDR2 is ANQGSEA. V gave up 4 bases and J gave up 4 bases; unmatched junction bases: 3. This CDR3 spans 14 amino acids. The CDR3 region is CSVVAGGFTGELFF. In DNA, the CDR3 is TGCAGCGTTGTAGCGGGAGGATTCACCGGGGAGCTGTTTTTT.

This clonotype was recorded at least ten times. The V and J genes are TRBV6-5 and TRBJ2-7; 11 bases agree with TRBD2. The germline gives CDR1 MNHEY, CDR2 SVGAGI. This CDR3 is 13 amino acids long. The V and J ends lost 6 bases and 5 bases, in that order; junction bases with no gene match: 3. The CDR3 nucleotides read TGTGCCAGCAGCACACTAGCGGGGGACGAGCAGTACTTC. Translation: CASSTLAGDEQYF.

This chain connects TRBV28 to TRBJ2-3; 10 bases are a match to TRBD2. Germline CDR1 and CDR2: MDHEN and SYDVKM. The CDR3 is 15 amino acids. V shed 5 bases, J shed 6 bases, and the junction held 8 bases outside the gene matches. The DNA of the CDR3 is TGTGCCAGCAGTCGCCCTAGCGGGAGTAGGGATACGCAGTATTTT. Translating gives CASSRPSGSRDTQYF.

This clonotype was seen repeatedly, ten times or more. The V and J genes are TRBV20-1 and TRBJ2-7, with no clear D. The CDR3 spans 13 residues. The ends were cut back, 6 bases at V and 0 bases at J, with 12 bases in the middle. CDR1 is DFQATT and CDR2 is SNEGSKA in the germline V gene (reference sequence). CDR3 DNA sequence: TGCAGTGCCCGCACCTCCCGCTCCTACGAGCAGTACTTC. Protein product: CSARTSRSYEQYF.

At least ten counts were recorded for this clonotype. This chain links TRBV29-1 with TRBJ2-3, with D tentatively TRBD1 or TRBD2 (7 bases each). Deletions cut 1 base from V and 0 bases from J, with 14 bases between. Germline V gene data show CDR1 as SQVTM and CDR2 as ANQGSEA. There are 16 residues in the CDR3. The CDR3 loop reads CSVEVRQGGSTDTQYF. In DNA form, the CDR3 reads TGCAGCGTTGAAGTGCGGCAGGGGGGGAGCACAGATACGCAGTATTTT.

This clonotype was picked up many times. The genes are TRBV7-2 and TRBJ2-5; D unresolved. Germline V CDR1 and CDR2: SGHTA, FQGNSA. The CDR3 sequence is 15 residues long. V lost 3 bases and J 0 bases, leaving 11 bases between the germline ends. The CDR3 sequence is CASSLTTADQETQYF. CDR3 in DNA: TGTGCCAGCAGCTTGACCACGGCGGACCAAGAGACCCAGTACTTC.

This clonotype was observed at least ten times. V gene TRBV7-9 combines with J gene TRBJ2-4, with D unclear. V lost 4 bases, J lost 0 bases, and 10 bases lay in between. The CDR3 has 15 residues. The germline V gene has CDR1 SEHNR and CDR2 FQNEAQ (reference sequence). The CDR3 spells CASSSYSRAKNIQYF. The CDR3 DNA is TGTGCCAGCAGCTCGTACAGCAGAGCCAAAAACATTCAGTACTTC.

This clonotype was seen only a few times. The chain links TRBV28 to TRBJ1-5, with TRBD1 as a possible D gene (5 bases). This CDR3 comprises 15 residues. Germline CDR1 MDHEN, CDR2 SYDVKM. Trimming shortened V by 2 bases and J by 6 bases, and 14 bases separated the two germline ends. In DNA, the CDR3 is TGTGCCAGCAGTTTAAACCCCAGGGCCGGTCAGCCCCAGCATTTT. Protein sequence: CASSLNPRAGQPQHF.

Regarding this clonotype: A much larger clone lies one base from this, so it may be a read error. V gene TRBV7-9 combines with J gene TRBJ2-1; D ambiguous. The CDR3 sequence is 17 residues long. In germline, CDR1 is SEHNR, CDR2 FQNEAQ (reference sequence). The CDR3 DNA follows: TGTGTCAGCAGCCCCCCCAGTGGTCGGCATTCCTACAATGAGCAGTTCTTC. It specifies CVSSPPSGRHSYNEQFF. The whole variable domain, remainder taken from reference TRBV7-9 and TRBJ2-1, is DTGVSQNPRHKITKRGQNVTFRCDPISEHNRLYWYRQTLGQGPEFLTYFQNEAQLEKSRLLSDRFSAERPKGSFSTLEIQRTEQGDSAMYLCVSSPPSGRHSYNEQFFGPGTRLTVL.

Of note for this clonotype: It may be a read error: a sequence one base away is much more abundant. As DNA, the CDR3 is TGTGCCAGCTGCGTTCGACTAGCCCCTAGCACAGATACGCAGTATTTT. Translated, it gives CASCVRLAPSTDTQYF. The chain is built from TRBV5-3 and TRBJ2-3; TRBD2 matches at 7 bases. TRBV5-3 is assigned to the ORF class and has an uncertain function. V shed 8 bases and J 0 bases; nucleotides not matched to a gene: 12. This CDR3 has 16 residues.

There are many counts of this clonotype. The chain recombines TRBV30 with TRBJ1-1; perhaps TRBD1 as D (5 bases). Trimming left V 3 bases short and J 8 bases short, with 7 bases between. Germline V lookup: CDR1 GTSNPN, CDR2 SVGIG (reference sequence). The CDR3 length is 10 residues. For the CDR3, the DNA is TGTGCCTGGAGCACAGGCGAAGCTTTCTTT. It is translated as CAWSTGEAFF.

This clonotype has more than one count but fewer than ten. The chain is built from TRBV27 and TRBJ2-3; 10 nucleotides align to TRBD2. The CDR3 loop spans 15 amino acids. V lost 3 bases and J lost 3; bases outside the gene matches: 3. From germline, CDR1 is MNHEY and CDR2 SMNVEV (reference sequence). Written as DNA, the CDR3 is TGTGCCAGCAGTTTTCGGACTAGCGGTACAGATACGCAGTATTTT. This sequence encodes CASSFRTSGTDTQYF.

Many counts were recorded for this clonotype. The chain has TRBV4-1 and TRBJ1-4, with TRBD1 matching over 12 bases. Germline trimming cut 0 bases from V and 4 bases from J; bases unmatched to any gene: 6. This CDR3 region has 18 residues. Germline CDR1 and CDR2: MGHRA and YSYEKL. The CDR3 reads CASSQDRDRGLSNEKLFF. CDR3 DNA: TGCGCCAGCAGCCAAGACCGGGACAGGGGGCTAAGTAATGAAAAACTGTTTTTT.

This clonotype has at least ten counts. The chain has TRBV7-8 and TRBJ2-7, with D perhaps matching TRBD2 (6 bases). The CDR3 loop spans 16 amino acids. Looked up from germline, CDR1 is SGHVS and CDR2 is FQNEAQ. The V gene lost 5 bases and the J gene lost 0 bases, with 17 bases spanning the gap. CDR3 in amino acids: CASSEGRDLSSYEQYF. The CDR3 coding sequence is TGTGCCAGCAGCGAGGGCCGGGACTTAAGCTCCTACGAGCAGTACTTC. Looking up the rest from reference TRBV7-8 and TRBJ2-7 gives the full variable domain: GAGVSQSPRYKVAKRGQDVALRCDPISGHVSLFWYQQALGQGPEFLTYFQNEAQLDKSGLPSDRFFAERPEGSVSTLKIQRTQQEDSAVYLCASSEGRDLSSYEQYFGPGTRLTVT.

This clonotype appeared a few times. J is TRBJ2-5 and V is TRBV12-3 or TRBV12-4; TRBD2 matches at 8 bases. This CDR3 contains 15 residues. The trim removed 4 bases at V and 4 bases at J, leaving 8 bases unmatched. This CDR3 is CASSSGTRATETQYF. DNA of the CDR3: TGTGCCAGCAGTTCCGGGACTAGAGCGACAGAGACCCAGTACTTC.

V usage is TRBV7-9 and J usage is TRBJ2-5, with 10 bases lining up with TRBD2. The CDR3 has 15 amino acids. The V and J ends lost 7 bases and 5 bases, in that order; junction bases with no gene match: 10. Germline V gene lookup returns CDR1 SEHNR and CDR2 FQNEAQ (reference sequence). CDR3 protein: CASTNGLAGDETQYF. The DNA for the CDR3 is TGTGCCAGCACAAACGGGCTAGCGGGAGATGAGACCCAGTACTTC.